A single sample gave rise to the 20 T cell receptor beta chains below, sequenced in a study of cytomegalovirus exposure and HLA in healthy donors. The PCR made use of 60 Vbeta and 13 Jbeta primers. Only in-frame clones appear in the TCRdb table, and some are missing; sequencing was by immunoSEQ multiplex PCR. Of roughly 100,000 clones in the sample, approximately 83% were seen once. Sample: PBMCs. The receptors here all came from a man between 18 and 35 years old in good health and CMV-seronegative.

The gene calls are TRBV28 and TRBJ1-2; maybe TRBD1 (6 bases). The germline CDR1 and CDR2 sequences are MDHEN and SYDVKM. Trimming cost V 2 bases and J 4 bases, with 11 bases left between them. The CDR3 covers 14 residues. The chain's CDR3 is CASSLPDSGYGYTF. CDR3 in DNA: TGTGCCAGCAGTTTACCGGACAGCGGCTATGGCTACACCTTC.

This chain connects TRBV19 to TRBJ1-4; 9 nucleotides match TRBD1. The junction had 10 bases not matched to a gene; V was cut back by 3 bases and J by 8 bases. Looked up from germline, CDR1 is LNHDA and CDR2 is SQIVND (reference sequence). The CDR3 loop spans 16 amino acids. CDR3 region: CASSMRTGTGNEKLFF. DNA of the CDR3: TGTGCCAGTAGTATGCGTACCGGGACAGGGAACGAAAAACTGTTTTTT.

The table lists this clone with a count of one. This chain links TRBV4-3 with TRBJ2-1; 16 bases fit TRBD2. The germline gives CDR1 LGHNA, CDR2 YSLEER. The V segment lost 0 bases and the J segment 9 bases; nucleotides outside the gene matches: 17. The CDR3 totals 21 residues. The CDR3 reads CASSQEVGLAGGTPRAGEQFF. CDR3 coding DNA: TGCGCCAGCAGCCAAGAAGTGGGACTAGCGGGAGGGACCCCCCGCGCGGGTGAGCAGTTCTTC.

The genes are TRBV7-3 and TRBJ2-7; possible D gene TRBD2, 5 bases. The V end was cut by 2 bases, the J end by 3 bases, with 14 bases between. The CDR3 is 15 amino acids. Germline V gives CDR1 SGHTA, CDR2 FQGTGA. The CDR3 DNA reads TGTGCCAGCAGCTTAGTCCGGGGTGAACACTACGAGCAGTACTTC. Encoded protein: CASSLVRGEHYEQYF.

The chain links TRBV9 to TRBJ1-5, with D hard to call. The CDR3 has 10 amino acids. Trimming left V 4 bases short and J 8 bases short, with 4 bases between. Per the germline V gene, CDR1 is SGDLS and CDR2 is YYNGEE. DNA for the CDR3: TGTGCCAGCAGCCCGGAGCCCCAGCATTTT. Encoded protein: CASSPEPQHF. Combining the CDR3 with reference TRBV9 and TRBJ1-5 gives the whole variable domain DSGVTQTPKHLITATGQRVTLRCSPRSGDLSVYWYQQSLDQGLQFLIQYYNGEERAKGNILERFSAQQFPDLHSELNLSSLELGDSALYFCASSPEPQHFGDGTRLSIL.

This clone was seen a few times. CDR3 protein: CASSAHRGRYGYTF. The CDR3 bases are TGTGCCAGCAGTGCCCACAGGGGTCGGTATGGCTACACCTTC. J is TRBJ1-2 and V is TRBV6-1, with TRBD1 identical over 7 bases. There are 14 residues in the CDR3. V shed 4 bases and J 5 bases; nucleotides not matched to a gene: 7. CDR1 and CDR2 (germline): MNHNS, SASEGT.

J is TRBJ2-1 and V is TRBV7-3, with 9 bases aligning to TRBD2. V lost 3 bases, J lost 4 bases, and 4 bases stayed unmatched. This CDR3 spans 15 amino acids. Germline V gives CDR1 SGHTA, CDR2 FQGTGA. Here the CDR3 DNA reads TGTGCCAGCAGCTTCCTAGCGGGACCTTACAATGAGCAGTTCTTC. It encodes CASSFLAGPYNEQFF.

The genes are TRBV5-4 and TRBJ2-1, with 8 bases lining up with TRBD2. V lost 4 bases and J lost 0; bases outside the gene matches: 9. Per germline, CDR1 SGHNT and CDR2 YYREEE (reference sequence). The CDR3 sequence is 17 residues long. CDR3 DNA: TGTGCCAGCAGCCCCGGGGGGGCCGCGAGCTCCTACAATGAGCAGTTCTTC. The encoded protein is CASSPGGAASSYNEQFF.

The chain couples TRBV4-3 to TRBJ2-7; D may be TRBD2 (6 bases). V shed 0 bases and J shed 2 bases, with 11 bases lying between them. Germline-derived CDR1 and CDR2 are LGHNA and YSLEER. The CDR3 consists of 15 residues. CDR3 loop: CASSQDRGRAYEQYF. CDR3 in DNA: TGCGCCAGCAGCCAAGATCGGGGGAGAGCCTACGAGCAGTACTTC.

This rearrangement joins TRBV11-2 to TRBJ2-5; 14 nucleotides match TRBD2. This CDR3 has 19 residues. Germline CDR1 reads SGHAT; CDR2 reads FQNNGV. The trim removed 4 bases at V and 4 bases at J, leaving 14 bases unmatched. CDR3 region: CASSSPPGLAGVAGETQYF. CDR3 nucleotides: TGTGCCAGCAGCTCTCCTCCGGGACTAGCGGGAGTTGCAGGAGAGACCCAGTACTTC.

The chain carries TRBV7-8 and TRBJ2-3; D is perhaps TRBD2 (5 bases). CDR3 size: 15 residues. The V gene's germline CDR1 is SGHVS and CDR2 FQNEAQ. Trimming took off 2 bases at V and 5 bases at J, with 14 bases between the two ends. CDR3 nucleotides: TGTGCCAGCAGCTTACGTCCGGGGTTGCAAGATACGCAGTATTTT. It yields the protein CASSLRPGLQDTQYF.

The rearrangement links TRBV12-2 to TRBJ2-7; TRBD2 is the table's D call, not checked against the DNA. TRBV12-2 is designated a pseudogene. The CDR3 sequence is 18 residues long. The CDR3, as DNA: TGTGCAAGTCGCCCGGGACTAGCGGGAGGCCTCTCCTCCTACGAGCAGTACTTC. This gives the protein CASRPGLAGGLSSYEQYF.

This clone was counted between two and nine times. The V and J genes are TRBV6-5 and TRBJ1-2; perhaps TRBD1 as D (6 bases). Germline V gene sequence: CDR1 MNHEY, CDR2 SVGAGI. The CDR3 has 15 residues. The ends were cut back, 2 bases at V and 5 bases at J, with 15 bases in the middle. The chain's CDR3 is CASSYRRTDLYGYTF. The CDR3 DNA reads TGTGCCAGCAGTTACCGTAGGACAGACTTATATGGCTACACCTTC.

The genes are TRBV5-4 and TRBJ2-7, with D tentatively TRBD2 (7 bases). Trimming pared 4 bases from V and 4 bases from J, leaving 24 bases between. CDR3 length equals 17 residues. The germline V gene has CDR1 SGHNT and CDR2 YYREEE (reference sequence). The CDR3 region has the DNA TGTGCCAGCAGCACCATACAGGGAGGGTCCTATTATTACGAGCAGTACTTC. Residues: CASSTIQGGSYYYEQYF.

This chain links TRBV18 with TRBJ1-1; 7 bases agree with TRBD1. V trimming: 2 bases; J trimming: 4 bases; junction bases outside the gene matches: 4. CDR3 length: 14 amino acids. CDR1 is KGHSH and CDR2 is LQKENI in the germline V gene. The CDR3 DNA reads TGTGCCAGCTCACCAGACAGGGTAGGCACTGAAGCTTTCTTT. This translates into CASSPDRVGTEAFF.

A remark on this clone: Compared with germline, one end of the junction differs, possibly owing to a read error. This chain uses TRBV18 with TRBJ2-1; 10 nucleotides agree with TRBD2. Germline V gives CDR1 KGHSH, CDR2 LQKENI. The length of the CDR3 is 19 residues. CDR3 sequence: CASSPPGQAPSGRANEQFF. CDR3 DNA sequence: TGTGCCAGCTCTCCACCCGGACAGGCTCCTAGCGGGAGAGCGAATGAGCAGTTCTTC.

This clone was counted a single time. The gene calls are TRBV7-9 and TRBJ2-7; 9 bases match TRBD1. The trim removed 3 bases at V and 5 bases at J, leaving 5 bases unmatched. The CDR3 loop spans 14 amino acids. Germline V CDR1 and CDR2: SEHNR, FQNEAQ (reference sequence). The CDR3 spells CASSFGDRVNEQYF. In DNA, the CDR3 is TGTGCCAGCAGCTTCGGGGACAGGGTGAACGAGCAGTACTTC.

This clone was counted a few times. The rearrangement links TRBV4-3 to TRBJ2-3; TRBD2 agrees at 8 bases. Germline V gene sequence: CDR1 LGHNA, CDR2 YSLEER. CDR3 length: 16 amino acids. V lost 0 bases, J lost 6 bases, and 8 bases stayed unmatched. The CDR3 region has the DNA TGCGCCAGCAGCCAAGATGAGGCGGGAGGATGGGATACGCAGTATTTT. Translation gives CASSQDEAGGWDTQYF.

The chain uses TRBV4-1 and TRBJ1-2; a weak D match, TRBD1 (6 bases). The CDR3 length is 13 residues. V gave up 0 bases and J gave up 8 bases, with 10 bases separating them. Germline CDR1 MGHRA, CDR2 YSYEKL. The CDR3 region has the DNA TGCGCCAGCAGCCAAGAAGGGACATACGGCTACACCTTC. Encoded protein: CASSQEGTYGYTF.

The J gene is TRBJ1-2, the V gene TRBV27; D gene unclear. Trimming stripped 5 bases from V and 4 bases from J, with 11 bases between. The CDR3 runs to 13 residues. Germline V gives CDR1 MNHEY, CDR2 SMNVEV (reference sequence). CDR3 sequence reads: CASSQTFSYGYTF. The CDR3 DNA is TGTGCCAGCAGTCAAACCTTCAGCTATGGCTACACCTTC.